The clone carrying this T cell receptor beta chain was seen only a few times. Methods used by the authors: Reference gene primer amplification gave estimated nucleated cell counts. The repertoire was sequenced with immunoSEQ multiplex PCR; TCRdb's copy has only in-frame clones and lacks some. The V and J calls and clone size come from that table; D and trimming were worked out from the DNA. The sample gives some 54,000 clones, more than 90% of which show up once; roughly 2.4% is in the top ten. These data belong to a study of blood T cell repertoires in COVID-19. Study-wide context: Italy, Spain and the United States were the sources of the convalescent and acute COVID-19 samples. Sample material is recorded as cDNA or gDNA derived from T cells, B-cell-depleted T cells, or PBMCs.

Germline V gene sequence: CDR1 SGHVS, CDR2 FQNEAQ. V shed 5 bases and J 3 bases; nucleotides not matched to a gene: 9. The CDR3 spans 16 residues. V usage is TRBV7-8 and J usage is TRBJ1-5; 8 bases are a match to TRBD1. This TCR came from a man aged 60-69 years with acute or convalescent COVID-19. The material sequenced was peripheral blood. For the CDR3, the DNA is TGTGCCAGCAGCACCCGGACAGGGTTTGACAATCAGCCCCAGCATTTT. It is translated as CASSTRTGFDNQPQHF.